Below, one TCR beta chain is given with its context. These data originate in a study of OX40 agonist ivuxolimab in advanced cancers. The length of the CDR3 is 13 residues. The V end was cut by 1 base, the J end by 5 bases, with 9 bases between. Germline V gives CDR1 MNHEY, CDR2 SMNVEV (reference sequence). Using immunoSEQ multiplex PCR, the repertoire was profiled, and TCRdb retains in-frame clones only, with some absent. The top ten clones hold 14% to 15% of a sample with around 40,000 clones, roughly 84% of them seen once. The chain is built from TRBV27 and TRBJ2-7; TRBD1 or TRBD2 may be the D gene (5 bases each). Sequenced material: CD4+ or CD8+ T cells sorted from blood, taken in a trial of the OX40 agonist ivuxolimab. This TCR came from an adult with an advanced solid tumor such as melanoma, head and neck, liver or kidney cancer. The CDR3 DNA reads TGTGCCAGCAGTTTATGGGGGAGTGACGAGCAGTACTTC. Translated: CASSLWGSDEQYF.